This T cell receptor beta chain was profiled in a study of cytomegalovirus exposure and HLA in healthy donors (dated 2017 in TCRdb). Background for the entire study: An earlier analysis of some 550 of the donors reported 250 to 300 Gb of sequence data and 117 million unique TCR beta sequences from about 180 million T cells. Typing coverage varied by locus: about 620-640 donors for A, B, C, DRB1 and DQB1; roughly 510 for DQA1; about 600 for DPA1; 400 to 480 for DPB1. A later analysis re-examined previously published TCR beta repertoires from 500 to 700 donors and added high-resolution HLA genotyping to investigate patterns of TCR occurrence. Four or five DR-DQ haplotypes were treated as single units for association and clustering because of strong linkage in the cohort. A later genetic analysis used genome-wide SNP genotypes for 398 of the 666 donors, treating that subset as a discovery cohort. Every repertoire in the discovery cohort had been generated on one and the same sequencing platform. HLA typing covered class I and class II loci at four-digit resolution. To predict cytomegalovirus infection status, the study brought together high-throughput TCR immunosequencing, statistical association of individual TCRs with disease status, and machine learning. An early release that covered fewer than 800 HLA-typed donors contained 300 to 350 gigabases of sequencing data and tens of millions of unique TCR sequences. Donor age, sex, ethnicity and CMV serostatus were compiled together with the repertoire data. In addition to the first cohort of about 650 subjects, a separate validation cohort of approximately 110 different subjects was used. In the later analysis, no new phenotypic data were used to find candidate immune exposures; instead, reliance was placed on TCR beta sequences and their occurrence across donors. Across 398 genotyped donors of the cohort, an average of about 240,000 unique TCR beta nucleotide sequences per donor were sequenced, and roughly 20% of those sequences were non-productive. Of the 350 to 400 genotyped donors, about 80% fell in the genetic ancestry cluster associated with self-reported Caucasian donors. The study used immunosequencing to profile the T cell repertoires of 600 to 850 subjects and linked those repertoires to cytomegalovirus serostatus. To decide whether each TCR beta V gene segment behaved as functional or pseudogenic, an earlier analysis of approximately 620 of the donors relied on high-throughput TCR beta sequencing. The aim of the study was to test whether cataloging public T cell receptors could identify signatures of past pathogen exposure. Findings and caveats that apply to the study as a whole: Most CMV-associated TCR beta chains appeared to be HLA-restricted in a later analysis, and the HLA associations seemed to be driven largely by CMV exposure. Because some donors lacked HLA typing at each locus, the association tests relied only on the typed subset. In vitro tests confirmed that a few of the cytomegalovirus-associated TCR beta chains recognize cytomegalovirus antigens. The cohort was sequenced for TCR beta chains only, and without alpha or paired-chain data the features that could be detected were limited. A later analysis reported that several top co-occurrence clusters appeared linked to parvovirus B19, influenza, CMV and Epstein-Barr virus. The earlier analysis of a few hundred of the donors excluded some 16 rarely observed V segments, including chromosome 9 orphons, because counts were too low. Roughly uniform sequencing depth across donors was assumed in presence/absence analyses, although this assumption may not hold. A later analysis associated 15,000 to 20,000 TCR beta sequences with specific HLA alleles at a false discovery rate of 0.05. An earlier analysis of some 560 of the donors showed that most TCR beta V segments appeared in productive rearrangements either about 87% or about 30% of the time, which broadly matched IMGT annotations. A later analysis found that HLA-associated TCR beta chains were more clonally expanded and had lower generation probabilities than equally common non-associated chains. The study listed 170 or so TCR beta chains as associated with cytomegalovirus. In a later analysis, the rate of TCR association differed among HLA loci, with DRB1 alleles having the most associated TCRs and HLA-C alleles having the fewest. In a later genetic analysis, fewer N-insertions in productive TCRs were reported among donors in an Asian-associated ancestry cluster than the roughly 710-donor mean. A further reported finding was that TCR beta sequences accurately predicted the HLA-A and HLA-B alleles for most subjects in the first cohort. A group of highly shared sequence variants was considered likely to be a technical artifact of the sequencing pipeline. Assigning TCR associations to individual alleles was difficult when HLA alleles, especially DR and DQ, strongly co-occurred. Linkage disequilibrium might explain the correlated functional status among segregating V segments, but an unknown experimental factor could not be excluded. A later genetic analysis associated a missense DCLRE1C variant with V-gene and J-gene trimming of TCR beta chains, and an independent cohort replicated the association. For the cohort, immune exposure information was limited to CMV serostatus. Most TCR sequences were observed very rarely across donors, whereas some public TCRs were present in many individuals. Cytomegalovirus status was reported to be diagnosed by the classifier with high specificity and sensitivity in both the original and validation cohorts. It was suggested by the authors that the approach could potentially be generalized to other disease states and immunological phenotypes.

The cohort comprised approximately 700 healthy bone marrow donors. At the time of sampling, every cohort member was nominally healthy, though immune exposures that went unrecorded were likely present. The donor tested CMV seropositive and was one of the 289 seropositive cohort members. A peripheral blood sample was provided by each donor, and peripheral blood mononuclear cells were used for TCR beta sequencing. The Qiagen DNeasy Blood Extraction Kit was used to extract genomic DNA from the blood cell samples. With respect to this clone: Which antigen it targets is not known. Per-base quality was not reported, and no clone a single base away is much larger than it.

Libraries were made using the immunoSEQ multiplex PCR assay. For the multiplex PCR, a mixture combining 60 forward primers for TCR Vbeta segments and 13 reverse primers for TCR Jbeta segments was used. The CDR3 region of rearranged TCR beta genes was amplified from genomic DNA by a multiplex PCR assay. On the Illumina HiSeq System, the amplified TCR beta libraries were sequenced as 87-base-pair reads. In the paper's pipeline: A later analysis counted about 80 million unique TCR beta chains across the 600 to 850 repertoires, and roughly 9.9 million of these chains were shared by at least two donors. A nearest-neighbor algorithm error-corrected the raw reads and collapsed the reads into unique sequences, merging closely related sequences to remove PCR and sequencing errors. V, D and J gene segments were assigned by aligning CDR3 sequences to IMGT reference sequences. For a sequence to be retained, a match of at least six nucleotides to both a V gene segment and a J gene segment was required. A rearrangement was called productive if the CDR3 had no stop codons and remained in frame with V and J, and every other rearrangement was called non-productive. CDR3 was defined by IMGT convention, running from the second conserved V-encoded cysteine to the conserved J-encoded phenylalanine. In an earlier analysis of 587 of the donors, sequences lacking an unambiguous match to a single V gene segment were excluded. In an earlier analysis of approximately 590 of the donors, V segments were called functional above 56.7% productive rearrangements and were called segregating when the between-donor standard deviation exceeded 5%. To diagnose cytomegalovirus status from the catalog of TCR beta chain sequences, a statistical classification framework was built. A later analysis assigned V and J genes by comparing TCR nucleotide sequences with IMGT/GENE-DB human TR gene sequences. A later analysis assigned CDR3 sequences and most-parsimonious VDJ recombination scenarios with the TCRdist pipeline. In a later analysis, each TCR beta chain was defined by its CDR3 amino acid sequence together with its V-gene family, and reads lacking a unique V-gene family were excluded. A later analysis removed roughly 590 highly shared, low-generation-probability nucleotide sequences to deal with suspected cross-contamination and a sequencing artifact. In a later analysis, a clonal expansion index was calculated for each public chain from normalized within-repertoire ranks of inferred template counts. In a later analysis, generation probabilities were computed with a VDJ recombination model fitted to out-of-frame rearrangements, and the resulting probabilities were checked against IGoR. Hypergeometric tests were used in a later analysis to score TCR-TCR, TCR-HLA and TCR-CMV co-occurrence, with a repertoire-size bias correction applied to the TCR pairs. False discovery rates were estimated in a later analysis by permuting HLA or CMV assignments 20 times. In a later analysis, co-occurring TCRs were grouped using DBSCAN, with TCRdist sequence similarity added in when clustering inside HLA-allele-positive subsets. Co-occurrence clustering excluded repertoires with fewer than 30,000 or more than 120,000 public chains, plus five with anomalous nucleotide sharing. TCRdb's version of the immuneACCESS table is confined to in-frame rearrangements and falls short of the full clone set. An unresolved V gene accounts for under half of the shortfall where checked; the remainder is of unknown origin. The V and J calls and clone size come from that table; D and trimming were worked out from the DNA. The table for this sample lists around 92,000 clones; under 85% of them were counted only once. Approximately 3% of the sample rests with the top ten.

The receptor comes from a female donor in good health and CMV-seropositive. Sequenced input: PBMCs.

The CDR3 sequence is CASSVTGNEQFF. The nucleotide sequence is TGTGCCAGCAGTGTAACAGGGAACGAGCAGTTCTTC. In this chain, TRBV28 is recombined with TRBJ2-1; TRBD1 could be the D gene, as 6 bases match. Via the germline V gene, CDR1 is MDHEN and CDR2 SYDVKM. The CDR3 starts with the cysteine, ends with the phenylalanine, and has 12 residues. Only CDR3 DNA is held: 36 bases, read in frame from base 1. V and J lose 5 bases and 10 bases, and a span of 12 bases separates them.